One and the same sample provided the 21 T cell receptor beta chains below, sequenced in a study of CD8 T cells in Susac syndrome. When the RNA was reverse transcribed, random hexamers were used with an input of about 0.5 to 1 ug. TCRdb passed the immunoSEQ multiplex PCR reads through MiXCR, listing each CDR3 protein once. The sample gives 110,000 or so distinct CDR3 sequences, 90% to 95% of which show up once; approximately 0.097% is in the top ten. Sample: CD4+ T cells from PBMCs. Every receptor here comes from a human donor with multiple sclerosis.

The chain recombines TRBV20-1 with TRBJ1-4, with 7 bases identical to TRBD1. In germline, CDR1 is DFQATT, CDR2 SNEGSKA (reference sequence). This CDR3 has 13 amino acids. V was pared by 6 bases and J by 8 bases, with 9 bases of the junction left unmatched. As DNA, the CDR3 is TGCAGTGCCCCGGGACAGCTAGGCGAAAAACTGTTTTTT. It yields the protein CSAPGQLGEKLFF.

The chain has TRBV4-1 and TRBJ2-7; TRBD1 agrees at 7 bases. The CDR3 length is 15 residues. After removal of 5 bases from V and 1 base from J, the junction contained 8 bases not matched to a gene. The germline CDR1 and CDR2 sequences are MGHRA and YSYEKL. CDR3 sequence reads: CASSDRDSPSYEQYF. The CDR3 DNA follows: TGCGCCAGCAGCGACCGGGACAGCCCGTCCTACGAGCAGTACTTC.

The CDR3 DNA follows: TGCGCCAGCAGCGGGCGAGCGGGGGACCGGGGAAATGAGCAGTTCTTC. It specifies CASSGRAGDRGNEQFF. The chain is built from TRBV4-1 and TRBJ2-1, with 8 bases identical to TRBD2. The trim removed 5 bases at V and 7 bases at J, leaving 13 bases unmatched. The CDR3 has 16 amino acids. CDR1 MGHRA and CDR2 YSYEKL come from the germline V gene.

This clonotype appeared a single time. It is likely a read error, because the conserved phenylalanine at the end of the CDR3 is missing. The chain couples TRBV4-1 to TRBJ2-3, with 12 bases fitting TRBD2. The CDR3 loop spans 21 amino acids. Germline loops: CDR1 MGHRA, CDR2 YSYEKL. The J segment lost 0 bases and the V segment lost 0 bases, leaving 13 bases of the junction unmatched. The CDR3 is CASSQDGRRGLAGTSTDTQYC. CDR3 bases: TGCGCCAGCAGCCAAGATGGGAGGAGAGGACTAGCGGGGACTAGCACAGATACGCAGTATTGT.

The J gene is TRBJ2-7, the V gene TRBV29-1; 8 bases are a match to TRBD2. The germline V gene encodes CDR1 SQVTM and CDR2 ANQGSEA. The CDR3 extends over 12 amino acids. CDR3 in DNA: TGCGGCTTCAGCGGGGGTACCTACGAGCAGTACTTC. Translation gives CGFSGGTYEQYF.

This rearrangement joins TRBV3-1 to TRBJ2-7; no firm D call. This CDR3 contains 12 residues. The V end lost 4 bases, the J end lost 0 bases, and 4 bases lay between the germline ends. Germline CDR1 is LGHDT and CDR2 is YNNKEL (reference sequence). Here the CDR3 reads CASSPLSYEQYF. Here the CDR3 DNA reads TGTGCCAGCAGCCCCCTCTCCTACGAGCAGTACTTC.

The V call is TRBV15, the J call TRBJ1-4; D is ambiguous. Germline V CDR1 and CDR2: LNHNV, YYDKDF (reference sequence). V lost 0 bases and J lost 8, with 7 bases in between. The CDR3 totals 13 residues. CDR3 amino acids: CATSRDIGEKLFF. The CDR3 region has the DNA TGTGCCACCAGCAGAGATATCGGGGAAAAACTGTTTTTT.

The rearrangement joins TRBV12-3 or TRBV12-4 to TRBJ1-5; D possibly corresponds to TRBD1 (6 bases). This CDR3 region has 14 residues. Trimming removed 3 bases at V and 4 bases at J, with 10 bases between. The CDR3 here is CASSFQGPNQPQHF. In nucleotides, the CDR3 is TGTGCCAGCAGTTTCCAGGGGCCTAATCAGCCCCAGCATTTT.

The chain uses TRBV7-3 and TRBJ1-1, with D possibly TRBD1 on 5 matching bases. CDR1 is SGHTA and CDR2 is FQGTGA in the germline V gene. This CDR3 has 13 amino acids. The V end lost 5 bases, the J end lost 4 bases, and 11 bases lay between the germline ends. The CDR3 coding sequence is TGTGCCAGCAGCACCCAGGGAGGCACTGAAGCTTTCTTT. The encoded protein is CASSTQGGTEAFF.

This chain connects TRBV28 to TRBJ1-1, with 10 bases identical to TRBD1. The length of the CDR3 is 14 residues. Germline loops: CDR1 MDHEN, CDR2 SYDVKM. The V segment lost 4 bases and the J segment 4 bases; nucleotides outside the gene matches: 3. CDR3 nucleotides: TGTGCCAGCAGTTCATGGACAGGGGGCACTGAAGCTTTCTTT. This translates into CASSSWTGGTEAFF.

V and J are TRBV6-5 and TRBJ2-3; maybe TRBD1 (5 bases). V lost 2 bases to trimming and J lost 5 bases, with 11 bases between them. This CDR3 comprises 14 residues. Germline values: CDR1 MNHEY, CDR2 SVGAGI. In DNA form, the CDR3 reads TGTGCCAGCAGTTACAGGGGTGTTAAAGATACGCAGTATTTT. Its protein product is CASSYRGVKDTQYF.

The genes are TRBV29-1 and TRBJ1-4; tentatively, D is TRBD1 (5 bases). In germline, CDR1 is SQVTM, CDR2 ANQGSEA. V was shortened by 4 bases and J by 5 bases, with 14 bases between the two germline ends. There are 14 residues in the CDR3. CDR3 in amino acids: CSVARGLGNEKLFF. CDR3 DNA: TGCAGCGTTGCCCGGGGACTTGGGAATGAAAAACTGTTTTTT. Full variable domain (missing parts from reference TRBV29-1 and TRBJ1-4): SAVISQKPSRDICQRGTSLTIQCQVDSQVTMMFWYRQQPGQSLTLIATANQGSEATYESGFVIDKFPISRPNLTFSTLTVSNMSPEDSSIYLCSVARGLGNEKLFFGSGTQLSVL.

This clonotype has a single count. The J gene is TRBJ2-5, the V gene TRBV9, with TRBD2 matching 7 bases. Unmatched junction bases numbered 9, after V lost 0 bases and J lost 13 bases. This CDR3 spans 13 amino acids. Germline V gene data show CDR1 as SGDLS and CDR2 as YYNGEE. CDR3 nucleotides: TGTGCCAGCAGCGTAGAGGGCGGGGGAGGTCTGTACTTC. It specifies CASSVEGGGGLYF.

This chain connects TRBV6-1 to TRBJ2-3; unclear D gene. Germline-derived CDR1 and CDR2 are MNHNS and SASEGT. V gave up 5 bases and J gave up 2 bases, with 8 bases separating them. The CDR3 runs to 13 residues. CDR3 in DNA: TGTGCCAGCAGTAAATCGTACACAGATACGCAGTATTTT. Translation gives CASSKSYTDTQYF.

This clonotype has just one count. This chain connects TRBV9 to TRBJ2-7, with 7 nucleotides matching TRBD1. Germline CDR1 reads SGDLS; CDR2 reads YYNGEE. The CDR3 is made up of 14 amino acids. With V trimmed by 0 bases and J by 6 bases, 6 bases remained unmatched. CDR3 residues: CASSVAQGDIEQYF. The CDR3 region has the DNA TGTGCCAGCAGCGTAGCTCAGGGGGACATCGAGCAGTACTTC.

This rearrangement joins TRBV20-1 to TRBJ1-1; D might be TRBD1 (5 bases). Germline V gene lookup returns CDR1 DFQATT and CDR2 SNEGSKA (reference sequence). Trimming stripped 5 bases from V and 2 bases from J, with 21 bases between. The CDR3 has 16 residues. The CDR3 sequence is CSARVPNYGGNTEAFF. In nucleotides, the CDR3 is TGCAGTGCTCGCGTACCGAACTACGGGGGTAACACTGAAGCTTTCTTT.

CDR3 sequence: CASSLDRGGYTF. The CDR3 coding sequence is TGTGCCAGCAGCTTAGATCGGGGAGGCTACACCTTC. The V gene is TRBV7-9, the J gene TRBJ1-2, with D hard to call. V lost 1 base, J lost 8 bases, and 8 bases lay in between. Germline lookup yields CDR1 SEHNR and CDR2 FQNEAQ (reference sequence). The CDR3 length is 12 residues.

DNA of the CDR3: TGTGCCAGCAGCCAAGACAGCTTCTCCTACGAGCAGTACTTC. It codes for CASSQDSFSYEQYF. The chain links TRBV3-1 to TRBJ2-7; no firm D call. The ends were cut back, 0 bases at V and 0 bases at J, with 6 bases in the middle. This CDR3 contains 14 residues. Germline CDR1 and CDR2: LGHDT and YNNKEL (reference sequence).

The CDR3 region is CSASAGEKKPQHF. In DNA form, the CDR3 reads TGCAGTGCTAGCGCAGGGGAAAAAAAGCCCCAGCATTTT. The chain couples TRBV20-1 to TRBJ1-5, with a weak D call TRBD1 (6 bases). CDR1 and CDR2 (germline): DFQATT, SNEGSKA (reference sequence). V dropped 3 bases and J dropped 8 bases, with 14 bases sitting between them. The CDR3 extends over 13 amino acids.

V is TRBV3-1 and J is TRBJ2-2, with 16 bases fitting TRBD2. V lost 3 bases and J lost 5; bases outside the gene matches: 0. The CDR3 has 16 residues. Germline assignment: CDR1 LGHDT and CDR2 YNNKEL (reference sequence). This CDR3 is CASSQGLAGGTGELFF. The CDR3, as DNA: TGTGCCAGCAGCCAGGGACTAGCGGGGGGGACCGGGGAGCTGTTTTTT.

The chain couples TRBV27 to TRBJ2-3; the match to TRBD2 covers 7 bases. CDR1 and CDR2 from the germline V gene are MNHEY and SMNVEV (reference sequence). V gave up 2 bases and J gave up 7 bases; unmatched junction bases: 21. This CDR3 comprises 19 residues. The CDR3 sequence is CASSLTSVLVGRKDHTQYF. The CDR3 region has the DNA TGTGCCAGCAGTTTAACTTCTGTGTTGGTCGGGAGGAAAGACCATACGCAGTATTTT.